The clone carrying this T cell receptor beta chain was recorded a few times. The antigen is unknown. cDNA libraries for TCR alpha and TCR beta, carrying sample barcodes and UMIs, came from 5'RACE with constant-segment primers. TCRdb analysed the 5' RACE reads with MiXCR anew, one entry per CDR3 protein. In the table there are roughly 140,000 distinct CDR3 sequences, more than 13% of which are singletons. The sample belongs to a study of T-cell memory formation after mild COVID-19. Across the study: Across donors, TCR clusters were largely donor specific. Study results and caveats: For contracting clones, CD4+ ones sat mainly in CM and EM, CD8+ in EMRA. Balance between CD4 and CD8 was seen in clones contracting day 15 to 85, and a CD4+ lean was seen in later expanders.

The CDR3 loop spans 12 amino acids. The germline V gene encodes CDR1 SNHLY and CDR2 FYNNEI. The V and J ends lost 3 bases and 10 bases respectively, with 10 bases between them. This TCR was sampled from an adult woman who had mild COVID-19 (a few samples of this study predate the infection). Cell type and time point are not known. Material: PBMCs or a T cell subset sorted from them (not recorded which). The chain recombines TRBV2 with TRBJ2-1; D ambiguous. CDR3 in DNA: TGTGCCAGCAGTGAGGTCCCAAGGGAGCAGTTCTTC. Amino acid sequence: CASSEVPREQFF.